Shown below are 30 T cell receptor beta chains from a single sample sequenced in a study of blood T cell repertoires in COVID-19. Produced via immunoSEQ multiplex PCR; TCRdb's table is partial and in-frame only. The sample has 25,000 to 30,000 clones; 80% to 90% are singletons. Sequencing used peripheral blood. The receptors originated from a man between 60 and 75 years old with acute or convalescent COVID-19.

The rearrangement joins TRBV6-1 to TRBJ1-6, with D tentatively TRBD1 (6 bases). The length of the CDR3 is 15 residues. In germline, CDR1 is MNHNS, CDR2 SASEGT. Trimming cost V 3 bases and J 9 bases, with 15 bases left between them. The CDR3 sequence: CASSEVQQGRSPLHF. The CDR3 nucleotides read TGTGCCAGCAGTGAGGTGCAACAGGGCCGTTCACCCCTCCACTTT.

The chain joins TRBV7-2 to TRBJ2-3; 11 positions agree with TRBD2. Trimming removed 8 bases from V and 5 bases from J; junction bases left unmatched: 12. Germline CDR1 reads SGHTA; CDR2 reads FQGNSA. This CDR3 comprises 16 residues. The CDR3 region is CASGTSGGLGGDTQYF. DNA of the CDR3: TGTGCCAGCGGAACTAGCGGGGGCCTGGGGGGAGATACGCAGTATTTT.

The V and J genes are TRBV7-6 and TRBJ1-1; TRBD1 is a possible D gene (5 bases). V lost 6 bases, J lost 2 bases, and 10 bases lay in between. Germline CDR1 and CDR2: SGHVS and FNYEAQ. The CDR3 sequence is 13 residues long. The CDR3 nucleotides are TGTGCCAGCAGTAGTGACAGAAACACTGAAGCTTTCTTT. It is translated as CASSSDRNTEAFF.

The chain couples TRBV5-1 to TRBJ2-1; 11 nucleotides match TRBD1. With 4 bases clipped from V and 7 bases from J, the junction kept 7 bases outside the gene matches. This CDR3 has 15 residues. Per germline, CDR1 SGHRS and CDR2 YFSETQ. In nucleotides, the CDR3 is TGCGCCAGCAGCCCGCCGGACAGGGGGCGGAATGAGCAGTTCTTC. This gives the protein CASSPPDRGRNEQFF.

The V and J genes are TRBV28 and TRBJ1-2; 8 bases line up with TRBD1. This CDR3 region has 14 residues. The germline gives CDR1 MDHEN, CDR2 SYDVKM. V lost 7 bases and J lost 7; bases outside the gene matches: 11. CDR3 nucleotide sequence: TGTGCCAGCAATCCCACAGGGGGTCCACTTGGCTACACCTTC. It encodes CASNPTGGPLGYTF.

The J gene is TRBJ2-1, the V gene TRBV24-1; tentatively, D is TRBD1 (6 bases). The V gene lost 4 bases and the J gene lost 4 bases, with 10 bases spanning the gap. The CDR3 is 14 residues long. Germline CDR1 and CDR2: KGHDR and SFDVKD. The CDR3 DNA follows: TGTGCCACCAGTGACGGGACACCTTACAATGAGCAGTTCTTC. Protein: CATSDGTPYNEQFF.

This clone was detected only once. The V gene is TRBV9, the J gene TRBJ2-1; 14 bases match TRBD2. This CDR3 has 18 residues. Looked up from germline, CDR1 is SGDLS and CDR2 is YYNGEE. The V and J ends lost 3 bases and 8 bases, in that order; junction bases with no gene match: 13. The chain's CDR3 is CASSGTSGRSSRNYEQFF. The DNA for the CDR3 is TGTGCCAGCAGCGGGACTAGCGGGAGGAGTAGTAGGAATTATGAGCAGTTCTTC.

The chain employs TRBV7-2 and TRBJ1-1, with TRBD1 matching 9 bases. V gave up 3 bases and J gave up 5 bases; unmatched junction bases: 10. There are 16 residues in the CDR3. CDR1 is SGHTA, CDR2 FQGNSA, per germline. The CDR3 reads CASSLPGQGRATEAFF. Here the CDR3 DNA reads TGTGCCAGCAGCTTGCCGGGACAGGGAAGGGCGACTGAAGCTTTCTTT.

The chain couples TRBV14 to TRBJ2-5; D uncertain. CDR3 size: 14 residues. Germline CDR1 and CDR2: SGHDN and FVKESK. Trimming pared 0 bases from V and 4 bases from J, leaving 9 bases between. The chain's CDR3 is CASSQDVGRETQYF. CDR3 nucleotides: TGTGCCAGCAGCCAAGATGTTGGCAGAGAGACCCAGTACTTC.

The chain joins TRBV21-1 to TRBJ1-6; TRBD1 is the table's D call and was not checked against the DNA. TRBV21-1 is a known pseudogene. The CDR3 sequence is 18 residues long. CDR3 region: CASSKVCRGYRGRSPLHF. The DNA for the CDR3 is TGTGCCAGCAGCAAAGTATGCCGGGGATACAGGGGGCGGTCACCCCTCCACTTT.

This clone was seen more than once but under ten times. The rearrangement joins TRBV5-1 to TRBJ1-5, with D tentatively TRBD1 (6 bases). Germline lookup yields CDR1 SGHRS and CDR2 YFSETQ. The CDR3 runs 15 residues. Trimming cost V 1 base and J 2 bases, with 10 bases left between them. CDR3 protein: CASSLTGNGNQPQHF. CDR3 DNA sequence: TGCGCCAGCAGCTTGACAGGGAATGGCAATCAGCCCCAGCATTTT.

This chain uses TRBV3-1 (or the pseudogene TRBV3-2) with TRBJ1-3; tentatively, D is TRBD1 (6 bases). Trimming took off 4 bases at V and 4 bases at J, with 14 bases between the two ends. The CDR3 is 15 amino acids. Germline assignment: CDR1 LGHDT and CDR2 YNNKEL (reference sequence). The CDR3 DNA reads TGTGCCAGCAGCCGTATACAGGGCGCCGGAAACACCATATATTTT. Protein sequence: CASSRIQGAGNTIYF.

The genes are TRBV5-1 and TRBJ2-2; D is possibly TRBD2 (5 bases). Germline CDR1 is SGHRS and CDR2 is YFSETQ. The CDR3 has 14 amino acids. Trimming left V 5 bases short and J 5 bases short, with 13 bases between. The CDR3 DNA sequence: TGCGCCAGCAGTGAAGCGGTGCTTACCGGGGAGCTGTTTTTT. The encoded protein is CASSEAVLTGELFF.

The chain's CDR3 is CASSKDTPGQGALDGYTF. In DNA form, the CDR3 reads TGTGCCAGCAGCAAAGATACACCGGGACAGGGGGCGCTTGATGGCTACACCTTC. The V and J genes are TRBV9 and TRBJ1-2; 12 nucleotides match TRBD1. This CDR3 contains 18 residues. Per the germline V gene, CDR1 is SGDLS and CDR2 is YYNGEE. The V gene end was trimmed by 4 bases and the J gene end by 6 bases; junction bases not matched to a gene: 16.

This rearrangement joins TRBV19 to TRBJ2-7; TRBD2 aligns across 11 bases. CDR3 length: 17 amino acids. Trimming removed 5 bases from V and 1 base from J; junction bases left unmatched: 10. In germline, CDR1 is LNHDA, CDR2 SQIVND (reference sequence). CDR3 protein: CASSLLAGGAGSYEQYF. In nucleotides, the CDR3 is TGTGCCAGTAGTTTGCTAGCGGGAGGCGCGGGTTCCTACGAGCAGTACTTC.

The DNA of the CDR3 is TGTGCCAGCAGTCCACCGGGGTTACTGAGCTCCTATAATTCACCCCTCCACTTT. Its protein is CASSPPGLLSSYNSPLHF. This chain joins TRBV27 and TRBJ1-6; D is unclear. Looked up from germline, CDR1 is MNHEY and CDR2 is SMNVEV (reference sequence). The CDR3 is made up of 18 amino acids. V lost 5 bases to trimming and J lost 0 bases, with 17 bases between them.

The chain employs TRBV7-3 and TRBJ2-2, with no clear D. The CDR3 covers 13 residues. V lost 6 bases and J lost 0, with 5 bases in between. CDR1 is SGHTA, CDR2 FQGTGA, per germline. DNA of the CDR3: TGTGCCAGCAGACAGACGAACACCGGGGAGCTGTTTTTT. Protein sequence: CASRQTNTGELFF. The entire variable domain, with the rest obtained from reference TRBV7-3 and TRBJ2-2, is as follows: GAGVSQTPSNKVTEKGKYVELRCDPISGHTALYWYRQSLGQGPEFLIYFQGTGAADDSGLPNDRFFAVRPEGSVSTLKIQRTERGDSAVYLCASRQTNTGELFFGEGSRLTVL.

The rearrangement joins TRBV28 to TRBJ2-6; weak D call: TRBD2 (6 bases). CDR1 is MDHEN and CDR2 is SYDVKM in the germline V gene. This CDR3 region has 16 residues. V was trimmed by 1 base and J by 0 bases, leaving 7 bases between them. The CDR3: CASSLSGDSGANVLTF. DNA of the CDR3: TGTGCCAGCAGTTTATCGGGGGACTCTGGGGCCAACGTCCTGACTTTC.

The CDR3 loop is CASSVSQRGGSYNEQFF. CDR3 DNA: TGTGCCAGCAGTGTCTCCCAGCGGGGGGGCTCCTACAATGAGCAGTTCTTC. The chain combines TRBV27 with TRBJ2-1; 10 bases agree with TRBD2. This CDR3 comprises 17 residues. The germline CDR1 and CDR2 sequences are MNHEY and SMNVEV (reference sequence). V dropped 5 bases and J dropped 0; count of bases not matched to a gene: 7.

The chain carries TRBV7-2 and TRBJ2-5; 7 bases are shared with TRBD1. V shed 2 bases and J 5 bases; nucleotides not matched to a gene: 8. Germline CDR1 SGHTA, CDR2 FQGNSA. This CDR3 region has 15 residues. The CDR3 loop reads CASSLSGQPRETQYF. DNA of the CDR3: TGTGCCAGCAGCTTATCGGGACAGCCCAGGGAGACCCAGTACTTC.

The V gene is TRBV3-1 (or the pseudogene TRBV3-2), the J gene TRBJ1-2, with a possible D match to TRBD1 (5 bases). CDR1 and CDR2 (germline): LGHDT, YNNKEL (reference sequence). There are 16 residues in the CDR3. Trimming removed 1 base at V and 4 bases at J, with 16 bases between. For the CDR3, the DNA is TGTGCCAGCAGCCAAGGGCCCGGCAGGGAGGGCTATGGCTACACCTTC. Encoded protein: CASSQGPGREGYGYTF.

DNA for the CDR3: TGCAGCGTTGTGCGCGGGGGGCAGTTCTTC. The encoded protein is CSVVRGGQFF. V usage is TRBV29-1 and J usage is TRBJ2-1; 7 nucleotides align to TRBD2. Germline trimming cut 4 bases from V and 12 bases from J; bases unmatched to any gene: 3. Germline V lookup: CDR1 SQVTM, CDR2 ANQGSEA. This CDR3 comprises 10 residues.

The V and J genes are TRBV7-2 and TRBJ2-1, with 9 positions matching TRBD2. The V gene end was trimmed by 4 bases and the J gene end by 10 bases; junction bases not matched to a gene: 11. Germline V gene data show CDR1 as SGHTA and CDR2 as FQGNSA. This CDR3 is 15 amino acids long. The CDR3 nucleotides are TGTGCCAGCAGCTGGGGAGGTAGCGGGAGTGGGGAGCAGTTCTTC. The encoded protein is CASSWGGSGSGEQFF.

The CDR3 sequence is CASSQGQGLGNSPLHF. The DNA of the CDR3 is TGTGCCAGCTCACAGGGACAGGGGTTGGGAAATTCACCCCTCCACTTT. The chain combines TRBV18 with TRBJ1-6; 10 positions agree with TRBD1. The CDR3 runs to 16 residues. V gave up 4 bases and J gave up 7 bases; unmatched junction bases: 7. The V gene's germline CDR1 is KGHSH and CDR2 LQKENI.

As concerns this clone: Additional DNA sequences in this sample encode the identical CDR3. This chain joins TRBV19 and TRBJ2-7, with 9 bases lining up with TRBD1. This CDR3 has 14 residues. V shed 7 bases, J shed 3 bases, and the junction held 7 bases outside the gene matches. Germline loops: CDR1 LNHDA, CDR2 SQIVND (reference sequence). CDR3 DNA: TGTGCCAGTACTCCGACAGGGGGGATCTACGAGCAGTACTTC. Translating gives CASTPTGGIYEQYF.

The chain uses TRBV28 and TRBJ1-2, with D uncertain. Germline V lookup: CDR1 MDHEN, CDR2 SYDVKM. Deletions cut 2 bases from V and 11 bases from J, with 9 bases between. The length of the CDR3 is 11 residues. CDR3 loop: CASSLEGTYTF. Here the CDR3 DNA reads TGTGCCAGCAGTTTAGAGGGAACGTACACCTTC.

In DNA form, the CDR3 reads TGTGCCAGCCACAGGGGGCCGGGCACTGAAGCTTTCTTT. This gives the protein CASHRGPGTEAFF. The chain employs TRBV6-5 and TRBJ1-1, with TRBD1 identical over 9 bases. This CDR3 has 13 residues. Trimming at V came to 8 bases and at J to 4 bases, leaving 5 bases not matched to a gene. CDR1 and CDR2 (germline): MNHEY, SVGAGI.

The chain joins TRBV6-6 to TRBJ2-2; D gene unclear. The CDR3 is made up of 11 amino acids. Germline-derived CDR1 and CDR2 are MNHNY and SVGAGI (reference sequence). Trimming shortened V by 2 bases and J by 13 bases, and 8 bases separated the two germline ends. CDR3 DNA: TGTGCCAGCAGTTACATGAGAGCGCTGTTTTTT. Translation: CASSYMRALFF.

The gene calls are TRBV5-1 and TRBJ2-5; the match to TRBD2 covers 7 bases. CDR3 length: 13 residues. Germline loops: CDR1 SGHRS, CDR2 YFSETQ. V trimming: 2 bases; J trimming: 4 bases; junction bases outside the gene matches: 2. CDR3 DNA: TGCGCCAGCAGCTTCAGCGGGGCAGAGACCCAGTACTTC. Amino acids: CASSFSGAETQYF.

The chain has TRBV29-1 and TRBJ2-2; a possible D gene is TRBD2 (5 bases). The CDR3 sequence is 14 residues long. Germline loops: CDR1 SQVTM, CDR2 ANQGSEA. V was shortened by 7 bases and J by 3 bases, with 15 bases between the two germline ends. CDR3 DNA sequence: TGCAGCGCCCTGGAGCTCGGGGACACCGGGGAGCTGTTTTTT. Translation gives CSALELGDTGELFF.